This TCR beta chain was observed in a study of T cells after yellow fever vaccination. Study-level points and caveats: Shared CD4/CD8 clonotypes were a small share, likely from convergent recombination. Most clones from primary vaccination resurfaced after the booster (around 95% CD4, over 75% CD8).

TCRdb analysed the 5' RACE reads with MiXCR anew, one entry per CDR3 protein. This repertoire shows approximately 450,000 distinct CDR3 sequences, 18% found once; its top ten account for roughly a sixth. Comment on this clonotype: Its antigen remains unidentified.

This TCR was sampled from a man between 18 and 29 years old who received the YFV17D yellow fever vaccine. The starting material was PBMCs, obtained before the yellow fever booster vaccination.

The DNA of the CDR3 is TGTGCCAGCAGTGTGCGGGGGGTCCCCACCGAGCAGTACTTC. This sequence encodes CASSVRGVPTEQYF. The V call is TRBV12-3 or TRBV12-4, the J call TRBJ2-7, with 8 bases aligning to TRBD2. The CDR3 runs to 14 residues. Trimming cost V 5 bases and J 6 bases; bases outside gene matches: 9.